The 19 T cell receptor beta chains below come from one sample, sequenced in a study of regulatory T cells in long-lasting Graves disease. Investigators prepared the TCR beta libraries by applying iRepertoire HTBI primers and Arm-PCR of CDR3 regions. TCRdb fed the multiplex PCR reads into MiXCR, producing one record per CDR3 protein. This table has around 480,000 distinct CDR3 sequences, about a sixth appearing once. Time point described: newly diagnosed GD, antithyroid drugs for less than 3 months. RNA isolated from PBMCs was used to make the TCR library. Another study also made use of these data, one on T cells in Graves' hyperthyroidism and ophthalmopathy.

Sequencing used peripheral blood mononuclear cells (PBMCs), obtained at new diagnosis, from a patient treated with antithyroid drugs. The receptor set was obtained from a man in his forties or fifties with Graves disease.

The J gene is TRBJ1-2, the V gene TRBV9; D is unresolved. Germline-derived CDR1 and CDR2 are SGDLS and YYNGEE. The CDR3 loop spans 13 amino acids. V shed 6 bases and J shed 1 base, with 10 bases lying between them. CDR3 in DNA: TGTGCCAGCACCGTTGGCGGTAACTATGGCTACACCTTC. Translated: CASTVGGNYGYTF.

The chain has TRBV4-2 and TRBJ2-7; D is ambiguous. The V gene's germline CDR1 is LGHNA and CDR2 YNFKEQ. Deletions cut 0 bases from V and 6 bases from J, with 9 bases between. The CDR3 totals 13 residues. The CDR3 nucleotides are TGTGCCAGCAGCCAAGATAGGGCTAGCGAGCAGTACTTC. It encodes CASSQDRASEQYF.

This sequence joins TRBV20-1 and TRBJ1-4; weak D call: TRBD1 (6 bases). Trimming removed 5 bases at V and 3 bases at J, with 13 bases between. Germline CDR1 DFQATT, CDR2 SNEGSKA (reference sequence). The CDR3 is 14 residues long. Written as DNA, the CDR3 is TGCAGTGCTGGCACCTCAGGGGCTAATGAAAAACTGTTTTTT. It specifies CSAGTSGANEKLFF.

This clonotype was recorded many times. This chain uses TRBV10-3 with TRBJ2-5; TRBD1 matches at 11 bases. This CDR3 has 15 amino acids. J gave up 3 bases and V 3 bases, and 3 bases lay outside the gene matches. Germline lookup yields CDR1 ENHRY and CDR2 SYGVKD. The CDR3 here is CAISDAGQGEETQYF. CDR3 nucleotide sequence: TGTGCCATCAGTGACGCGGGACAGGGGGAAGAGACCCAGTACTTC.

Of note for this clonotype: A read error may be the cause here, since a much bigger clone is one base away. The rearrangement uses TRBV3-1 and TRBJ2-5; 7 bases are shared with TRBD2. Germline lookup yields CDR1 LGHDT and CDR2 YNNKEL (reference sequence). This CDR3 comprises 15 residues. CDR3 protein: CASGQGRDLQETQYF. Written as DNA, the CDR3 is TGTGCCAGCGGCCAAGGGAGGGATTTGCAAGAGACCCAGTACTTC.

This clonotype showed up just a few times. The CDR3 reads CASSDPPSGSYEQFF. The CDR3 DNA reads TGTGCCAGTAGCGACCCGCCCAGCGGGAGCTATGAGCAGTTCTTC. The genes are TRBV19 and TRBJ2-1, with 8 bases aligning to TRBD2. Per the germline V gene, CDR1 is LNHDA and CDR2 is SQIVND (reference sequence). The CDR3 totals 15 residues. Trimming took 6 bases from V and 8 from J; bases not matched to a gene: 12.

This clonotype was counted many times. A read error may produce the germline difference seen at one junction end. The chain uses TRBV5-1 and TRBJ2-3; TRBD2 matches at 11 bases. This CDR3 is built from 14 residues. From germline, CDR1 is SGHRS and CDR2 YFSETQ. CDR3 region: CASSFSGRVDTQYF. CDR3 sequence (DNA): TGTGCCAGCAGCTTTAGCGGGAGGGTGGATACGCAGTATTTT. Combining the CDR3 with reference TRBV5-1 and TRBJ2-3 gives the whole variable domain KAGVTQTPRYLIKTRGQQVTLSCSPISGHRSVSWYQQTPGQGLQFLFEYFSETQRNKGNFPGRFSGRQFSNSRSEMNVSTLELGDSALYLCASSFSGRVDTQYFGPGTRLTVL.

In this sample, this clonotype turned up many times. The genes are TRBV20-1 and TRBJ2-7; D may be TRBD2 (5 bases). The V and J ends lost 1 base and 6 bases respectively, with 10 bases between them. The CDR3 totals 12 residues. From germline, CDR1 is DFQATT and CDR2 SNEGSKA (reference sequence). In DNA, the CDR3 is TGCAGTGCTAGAGTGGTAGCGTTCGAGCAGTACTTC. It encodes CSARVVAFEQYF.

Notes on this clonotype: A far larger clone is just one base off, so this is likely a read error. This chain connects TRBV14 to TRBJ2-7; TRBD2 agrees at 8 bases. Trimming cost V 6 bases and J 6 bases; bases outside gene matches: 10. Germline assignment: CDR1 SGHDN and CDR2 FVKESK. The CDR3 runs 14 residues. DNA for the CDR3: TGTGCCAGCAGTCTACTAGCGGAAGTGGGCGAGCAGTACTTC. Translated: CASSLLAEVGEQYF.

For the CDR3, the DNA is TGCGCCAGCAGCCGAATCGGGATTGAGGGAGGCTACACCTTC. This sequence encodes CASSRIGIEGGYTF. This chain links TRBV4-1 with TRBJ1-2; D not resolved. There are 14 residues in the CDR3. Trimming took off 4 bases at V and 8 bases at J, with 17 bases between the two ends. Germline V gene data show CDR1 as MGHRA and CDR2 as YSYEKL.

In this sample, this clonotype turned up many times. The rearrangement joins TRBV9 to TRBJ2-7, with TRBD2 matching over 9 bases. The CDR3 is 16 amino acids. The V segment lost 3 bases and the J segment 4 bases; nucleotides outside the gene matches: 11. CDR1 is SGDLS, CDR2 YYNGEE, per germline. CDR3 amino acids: CASSEGVGTSPYEQYF. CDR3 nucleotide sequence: TGTGCCAGCAGCGAGGGCGTGGGGACTAGCCCATACGAGCAGTACTTC.

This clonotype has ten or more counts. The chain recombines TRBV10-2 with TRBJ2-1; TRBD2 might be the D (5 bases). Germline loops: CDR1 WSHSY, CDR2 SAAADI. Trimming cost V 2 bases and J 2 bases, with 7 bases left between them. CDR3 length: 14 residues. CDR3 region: CASSESGPYNEQFF. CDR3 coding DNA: TGCGCCAGCAGTGAGAGCGGCCCCTACAATGAGCAGTTCTTC.

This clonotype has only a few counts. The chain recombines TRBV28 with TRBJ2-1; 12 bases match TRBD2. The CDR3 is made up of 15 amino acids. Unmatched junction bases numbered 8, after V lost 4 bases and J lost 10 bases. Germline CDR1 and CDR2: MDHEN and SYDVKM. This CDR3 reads CASSSRLAGAKEQFF. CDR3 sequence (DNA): TGTGCCAGCAGTTCTCGACTAGCGGGAGCAAAAGAGCAGTTCTTC.

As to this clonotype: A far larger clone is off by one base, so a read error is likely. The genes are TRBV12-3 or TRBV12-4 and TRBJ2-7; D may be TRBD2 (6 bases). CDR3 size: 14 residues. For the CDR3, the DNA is TGTGGCAGCAGTTTGGTGGGAGGCTCCTACGAGCAGTACTTC. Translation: CGSSLVGGSYEQYF.

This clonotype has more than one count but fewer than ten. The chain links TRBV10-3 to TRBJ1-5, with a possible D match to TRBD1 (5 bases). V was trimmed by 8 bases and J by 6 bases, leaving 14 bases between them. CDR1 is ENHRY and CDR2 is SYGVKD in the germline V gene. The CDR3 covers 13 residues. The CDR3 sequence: CAIGDGISQPQHF. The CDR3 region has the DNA TGTGCCATCGGGGACGGCATAAGTCAGCCCCAGCATTTT.

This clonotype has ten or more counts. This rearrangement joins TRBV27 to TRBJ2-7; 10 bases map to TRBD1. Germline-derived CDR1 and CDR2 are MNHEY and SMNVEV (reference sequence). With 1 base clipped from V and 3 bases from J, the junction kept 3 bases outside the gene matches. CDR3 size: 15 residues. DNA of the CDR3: TGTGCCAGCAGTTTATGGACAGGGGGGTTCTACGAGCAGTACTTC. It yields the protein CASSLWTGGFYEQYF.

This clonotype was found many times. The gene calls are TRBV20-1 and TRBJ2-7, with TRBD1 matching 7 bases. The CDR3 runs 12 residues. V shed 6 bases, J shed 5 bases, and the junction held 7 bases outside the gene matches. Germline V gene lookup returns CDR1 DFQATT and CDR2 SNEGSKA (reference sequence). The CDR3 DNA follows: TGCAGTGCCCCGGGACAGATCGACGAGCAGTACTTC. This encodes CSAPGQIDEQYF.

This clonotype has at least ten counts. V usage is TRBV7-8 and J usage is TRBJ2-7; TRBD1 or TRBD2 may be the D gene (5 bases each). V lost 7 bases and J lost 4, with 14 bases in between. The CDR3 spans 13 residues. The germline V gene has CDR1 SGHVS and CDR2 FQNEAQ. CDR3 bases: TGTGCCAGCACCCCGGGACCAGGGTACGAGCAGTACTTC. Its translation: CASTPGPGYEQYF.

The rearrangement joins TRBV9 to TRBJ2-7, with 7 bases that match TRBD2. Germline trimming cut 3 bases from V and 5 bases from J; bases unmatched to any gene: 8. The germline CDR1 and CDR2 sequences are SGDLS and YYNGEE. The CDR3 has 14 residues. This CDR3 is CASSEGGTIDEQYF. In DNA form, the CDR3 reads TGTGCCAGCAGCGAGGGAGGGACGATTGACGAGCAGTACTTC.